These T cell receptor beta chains were read from a single sample in a study of cytomegalovirus exposure and HLA in healthy donors. Profiling relied on immunoSEQ multiplex PCR, and the TCRdb table lists in-frame clones only, not all of them. The sample yields hundreds of thousands of clones, less than 90% seen once. The source material was PBMCs. The receptor source for this set is a woman aged 18-29 years in good health and CMV-seronegative. CDR3s include the opening cysteine and the closing phenylalanine or tryptophan. The order of the fields is D gene, clone size, V gene, CDR3 protein. D genes are given only for firm matches. Clone sizes are given selectively: once, few, many, or a class where the clone is expanded.

>TRBD2|NA|TRBV5-4
CASSSRLAGDTDTQYF
>TRBD1|NA|TRBV23-1
CASSPEFFLGTGVSEQFF
>NA|NA|TRBV18
CASSPGLDEKLFF
>TRBD1|NA|TRBV2
CASRMDRGFLANYGYTF
>TRBD1|NA|TRBV5-4
CASSWDRGQSEAFF
>TRBD1|NA|TRBV12-5
CASGSGRQGKPYEQYF
>TRBD1|NA|TRBV28
CATRTGGREQFF
>NA|NA|TRBV4-1
CASSQGVGLASTDTQYF
>TRBD2|NA|TRBV4-1
CASSQDRAQRGYEQYF
>TRBD1|NA|TRBV7-9
CASSLVYRGAEAFF
>TRBD1|NA|TRBV6-1
CASSVTGGRNQPQHF
>NA|NA|TRBV7-9
CASSLNRDAYNEQFF
>NA|NA|TRBV9
CASSVGVDTYEQYF
>NA|NA|TRBV7-8
CASSLGRSSYEQYF
>TRBD1|NA|TRBV6-4
CASSTGGGEQFF
>TRBD1|NA|TRBV11-3
CASSLSGTAEAFF
>TRBD1|NA|TRBV29-1
CSVADRGSYNEQFF
>NA|NA|TRBV30
CAWNFDRWGYTF
>NA|once|TRBV28
CASSLMVRRYYEQYF
>NA|NA|TRBV25-1
CASSALGYQETQYF
>NA|NA|TRBV7-6
CASSGWQGNYNEQFF
>NA|NA|TRBV9
CASSVQDWTGAQYF
>NA|once|TRBV19
CASPLWFLYEQYF
>NA|NA|TRBV6-6
CASTSLRGEQYF
>NA|NA|TRBV19
CASTLGGNTEAFF
>NA|few|TRBV5-1
CASSLIGGGQGTEAFF
>NA|NA|TRBV6-1
CASRTLGSRPPQHF
>NA|NA|TRBV30
CAWSSFYSGRTSYEQYF
>TRBD1|NA|TRBV5-1
CASSFRGGTGLNSPLHF
>NA|NA|TRBV30
CASTYSGNTIYF
>NA|NA|TRBV5-1
CASSFPDSADTQYF
>TRBD1|NA|TRBV4-1
CASSQPDRGGYEQYF
>TRBD1|NA|TRBV7-9
CASSPDRGQSYEQYF
>NA|NA|TRBV18
CASSQEVGYGYTF
>NA|NA|TRBV9
CASSVVLNTGELFF
>TRBD1|NA|TRBV6-4
CASSDIPEGARGEQFF
>TRBD1|NA|TRBV27
CASSLIGGGNQPQHF
>NA|NA|TRBV30
CAWSAPRTASNTEAFF
>NA|NA|TRBV12-5
CASGLAAGSGPDTQYF